One sample yielded the 32 T cell receptor beta chains listed below, sequenced in a study of blood T cell repertoires in COVID-19. TCRdb keeps only in-frame clones here, not all; method: immunoSEQ multiplex PCR. The sample lists about 490,000 clones; approximately 85% were seen once. The source material was peripheral blood. These receptors came from a human donor in a cohort sampled during active COVID-19.

The chain links TRBV18 to TRBJ1-4; the D is unclear. The CDR3 has 16 amino acids. The germline V gene encodes CDR1 KGHSH and CDR2 LQKENI. V was clipped by 4 bases and J by 7 bases, with 19 bases between them. CDR3 region: CASSLFKSQSGEKLFF. In DNA, the CDR3 is TGTGCCAGCTCACTTTTTAAGTCCCAAAGCGGTGAAAAACTGTTTTTT.

This sequence joins TRBV30 and TRBJ2-1; 9 nucleotides line up with TRBD2. The germline gives CDR1 GTSNPN, CDR2 SVGIG (reference sequence). The CDR3 consists of 13 residues. The J segment lost 9 bases and the V segment lost 3 bases, leaving 6 bases of the junction unmatched. CDR3 amino acids: CAWRREGRSEQFF. Written as DNA, the CDR3 is TGTGCCTGGAGGCGGGAGGGCCGGAGTGAGCAGTTCTTC. Looking up the rest from reference TRBV30 and TRBJ2-1 gives the full variable domain: SQTIHQWPATLVQPVGSPLSLECTVEGTSNPNLYWYRQAAGRGLQLLFYSVGIGQISSEVPQNLSASRPQDRQFILSSKKLLLSDSGFYLCAWRREGRSEQFFGPGTRLTVL.

CDR3 nucleotide sequence: TGTGCCAGCAGTTCGAACGGGAATGAGCAGTTCTTC. Its protein product is CASSSNGNEQFF. The V and J genes are TRBV28 and TRBJ2-1, with D unresolved. Germline V gives CDR1 MDHEN, CDR2 SYDVKM. There are 12 residues in the CDR3. Trimming removed 4 bases from V and 7 bases from J, with 8 bases in between.

V usage is TRBV3-1 (or the pseudogene TRBV3-2) and J usage is TRBJ2-1; D call uncertain. V lost 3 bases, J lost 12 bases, and 12 bases lay in between. The germline V gene encodes CDR1 LGHDT and CDR2 YNNKEL (reference sequence). This CDR3 comprises 12 residues. The DNA of the CDR3 is TGTGCCAGCAGCCAGTCGCAGGTGGTGCAGTTCTTC. Protein sequence: CASSQSQVVQFF.

The chain joins TRBV19 to TRBJ2-7, with TRBD1 matching 9 bases. The CDR3 loop spans 15 amino acids. Germline V gives CDR1 LNHDA, CDR2 SQIVND (reference sequence). V trimming: 4 bases; J trimming: 0 bases; junction bases outside the gene matches: 4. CDR3 coding DNA: TGTGCCAGTAGTACAGACAGGGGGAGCTCCTACGAGCAGTACTTC. This sequence encodes CASSTDRGSSYEQYF. The full variable domain, with the rest looked up from reference TRBV19 and TRBJ2-7, is DGGITQSPKYLFRKEGQNVTLSCEQNLNHDAMYWYRQDPGQGLRLIYYSQIVNDFQKGDIAEGYSVSREKKESFPLTVTSAQKNPTAFYLCASSTDRGSSYEQYFGPGTRLTVT.

This rearrangement joins TRBV3-1 (or the pseudogene TRBV3-2) to TRBJ2-5, with 10 bases identical to TRBD2. CDR1 is LGHDT, CDR2 YNNKEL, per germline (reference sequence). This CDR3 spans 18 amino acids. J was trimmed by 0 bases and V by 4 bases; bases with no gene match: 11. The CDR3 sequence is CASSPKVVAGGYQETQYF. The CDR3 DNA sequence: TGTGCCAGCAGCCCTAAAGTAGTAGCGGGAGGTTACCAAGAGACCCAGTACTTC.

J is TRBJ1-5 and V is TRBV28; D perhaps matches TRBD1 (6 bases). V gave up 2 bases and J gave up 0 bases, with 11 bases separating them. This CDR3 region has 16 residues. Germline assignment: CDR1 MDHEN and CDR2 SYDVKM. Written as DNA, the CDR3 is TGTGCCAGCAGTTTAGGGGGGGGACATAGCAATCAGCCCCAGCATTTT. Translating gives CASSLGGGHSNQPQHF.

The V and J genes are TRBV5-1 and TRBJ1-2; 11 nucleotides align to TRBD1. V lost 0 bases to trimming and J lost 4 bases; unmatched junction nucleotides: 5. The CDR3 has 16 residues. In germline, CDR1 is SGHRS, CDR2 YFSETQ. The CDR3 DNA reads TGCGCCAGCAGCTTGGCCGGGGGACAGGGGGTCTATGGCTACACCTTC. This encodes CASSLAGGQGVYGYTF.

The chain uses TRBV7-9 and TRBJ1-4; perhaps TRBD1 as D (5 bases). The germline V gene encodes CDR1 SEHNR and CDR2 FQNEAQ (reference sequence). The CDR3 runs to 15 residues. Trimming pared 4 bases from V and 8 bases from J, leaving 17 bases between. The CDR3 DNA reads as TGTGCCAGCAGCTCTGGGGACTCCGGTGGGGAAAAACTGTTTTTT. Translation gives CASSSGDSGGEKLFF.

The genes are TRBV18 and TRBJ2-3, with D possibly matching TRBD2 (6 bases). Deletions cut 2 bases from V and 0 bases from J, with 12 bases between. The CDR3 spans 16 residues. Germline V lookup: CDR1 KGHSH, CDR2 LQKENI. The CDR3, as DNA: TGTGCCAGCTCACCAGCTGGCAGCGGGAGCACAGATACGCAGTATTTT. It specifies CASSPAGSGSTDTQYF.

V and J are TRBV27 and TRBJ1-1; no clear D. The CDR3 contains 16 residues. V was clipped by 3 bases and J by 0 bases, with 14 bases between them. Per the germline V gene, CDR1 is MNHEY and CDR2 is SMNVEV (reference sequence). CDR3 sequence reads: CASSFRGASLNTEAFF. In DNA form, the CDR3 reads TGTGCCAGCAGTTTTCGGGGAGCGAGTTTGAACACTGAAGCTTTCTTT.

This chain uses TRBV18 with TRBJ2-5; 13 bases agree with TRBD2. With 2 bases clipped from V and 5 bases from J, the junction kept 5 bases outside the gene matches. Germline CDR1 reads KGHSH; CDR2 reads LQKENI. CDR3 size: 16 residues. The CDR3 region is CASSPRTSGSAETQYF. CDR3 nucleotide sequence: TGTGCCAGCTCACCAAGGACTAGCGGGAGTGCGGAGACCCAGTACTTC.

The sample holds one count of this clone. This chain joins TRBV28 and TRBJ1-3, with 7 bases aligning to TRBD1. There are 14 residues in the CDR3. V trimming: 7 bases; J trimming: 0 bases; junction bases outside the gene matches: 3. Germline values: CDR1 MDHEN, CDR2 SYDVKM. The CDR3 sequence is CASIRGLSGNTIYF. The CDR3 nucleotides read TGTGCCAGCATAAGGGGGCTCTCTGGAAACACCATATATTTT.

The rearrangement joins TRBV4-1 to TRBJ2-1, with D perhaps matching TRBD1 (6 bases). The CDR3 covers 13 residues. CDR1 MGHRA and CDR2 YSYEKL come from the germline V gene. Trimming pared 2 bases from V and 6 bases from J, leaving 8 bases between. The CDR3 loop reads CASSQTGSNEQFF. CDR3 sequence (DNA): TGCGCCAGCAGCCAAACAGGGTCCAATGAGCAGTTCTTC.

This clone was detected only a few times. The V call is TRBV6-5, the J call TRBJ2-2; D possibly corresponds to TRBD2 (7 bases). The CDR3 runs 13 residues. The germline CDR1 and CDR2 sequences are MNHEY and SVGAGI. Deletions cut 6 bases from V and 5 bases from J, with 10 bases between. CDR3 sequence: CASREGGTGELFF. The CDR3 DNA reads as TGTGCCAGCAGAGAGGGGGGGACCGGGGAGCTGTTTTTT.

This chain uses TRBV5-4 with TRBJ2-5; 11 bases line up with TRBD2. The V gene's germline CDR1 is SGHNT and CDR2 YYREEE (reference sequence). The CDR3 spans 15 residues. The V and J ends lost 4 bases and 5 bases, in that order; junction bases with no gene match: 7. The CDR3 DNA follows: TGTGCCAGCAGCGCGACTAGCGGGACTTATGAGACCCAGTACTTC. Amino acids: CASSATSGTYETQYF.

This clone was detected once. V and J are TRBV11-1 and TRBJ1-1; D remains unclear. Germline CDR1 and CDR2: SGHAT and FQDESV (reference sequence). The CDR3 length is 16 residues. With 3 bases removed from V and 4 bases from J, the gap between germline ends came to 18 bases. The CDR3, as DNA: TGTGCCAGCAGCTTCCCACCGGACTCCTCTGTCACTGAAGCTTTCTTT. It codes for CASSFPPDSSVTEAFF.

As for this clone: The sample contains more than one DNA sequence encoding this CDR3. This chain links TRBV27 with TRBJ1-5; 7 nucleotides align to TRBD1. The V and J ends lost 6 bases and 2 bases, in that order; junction bases with no gene match: 1. Germline loops: CDR1 MNHEY, CDR2 SMNVEV (reference sequence). The length of the CDR3 is 13 residues. CDR3 sequence reads: CASRQGRNQPQHF. For the CDR3, the DNA is TGTGCCAGCAGACAGGGGCGCAATCAGCCCCAGCATTTT.

The chain joins TRBV27 to TRBJ2-6; 7 bases agree with TRBD1. The CDR3 runs 19 residues. Germline lookup yields CDR1 MNHEY and CDR2 SMNVEV (reference sequence). V lost 6 bases, J lost 0 bases, and 14 bases stayed unmatched. CDR3 DNA sequence: TGTGCCAGCAGCCTCGGACCCGGGACAGATTTCTCTGGGGCCAACGTCCTGACTTTC. It encodes CASSLGPGTDFSGANVLTF.

The CDR3 region is CASSYKVSGRETQYF. In DNA, the CDR3 is TGTGCCAGCAGTTATAAGGTCAGCGGGAGGGAGACCCAGTACTTC. The chain is built from TRBV6-2 or TRBV6-3 and TRBJ2-5, with 9 bases matching TRBD2. J was trimmed by 5 bases and V by 3 bases; bases with no gene match: 7. CDR1 and CDR2 from the germline V gene are MNHEY and SVGEGT. This CDR3 has 15 residues.

CDR3 sequence: CASSLDRDKDTQYF. As DNA, the CDR3 is TGTGCCAGCAGCTTAGACAGGGACAAAGATACGCAGTATTTT. This sequence joins TRBV7-9 and TRBJ2-3, with D maybe TRBD1 (6 bases). Germline lookup yields CDR1 SEHNR and CDR2 FQNEAQ (reference sequence). The CDR3 spans 14 residues. Trimming shortened V by 1 base and J by 5 bases, and 10 bases separated the two germline ends.

In this sample, this clone turned up once. This chain joins TRBV7-2 and TRBJ1-6, with no clear D. CDR1 and CDR2 (germline): SGHTA, FQGNSA. The CDR3 has 12 residues. Trimming pared 4 bases from V and 10 bases from J, leaving 8 bases between. The CDR3, as DNA: TGTGCCAGCAGCTGGGAGAGGTCACCCCTCCACTTT. Its protein product is CASSWERSPLHF.

The DNA for the CDR3 is TGCGCCAGCAGCCCTGAGTATAGTGGCGGGAGCTACAATGAGCAGTTCTTC. It codes for CASSPEYSGGSYNEQFF. The V gene is TRBV5-1, the J gene TRBJ2-1; 7 nucleotides match TRBD2. This CDR3 contains 17 residues. Trimming took 4 bases from V and 3 from J; bases not matched to a gene: 13. The germline CDR1 and CDR2 sequences are SGHRS and YFSETQ. Full variable domain (outside the CDR3, taken from reference TRBV5-1 and TRBJ2-1): KAGVTQTPRYLIKTRGQQVTLSCSPISGHRSVSWYQQTPGQGLQFLFEYFSETQRNKGNFPGRFSGRQFSNSRSEMNVSTLELGDSALYLCASSPEYSGGSYNEQFFGPGTRLTVL.

The V gene is TRBV11-1, the J gene TRBJ2-5, with a weak D call TRBD1 (5 bases). Germline loops: CDR1 SGHAT, CDR2 FQDESV (reference sequence). The CDR3 covers 12 residues. The germline V and J ends were trimmed by 3 bases and 5 bases, with 7 bases remaining between them. This CDR3 reads CASSFNRETQYF. Written as DNA, the CDR3 is TGTGCCAGCAGCTTTAACAGGGAGACCCAGTACTTC.

This rearrangement joins TRBV6-2 or TRBV6-3 to TRBJ1-1; D gene unclear. The V and J ends lost 5 bases and 3 bases respectively, with 13 bases between them. The CDR3 extends over 14 amino acids. Germline V gene lookup returns CDR1 MNHEY and CDR2 SVGEGT. The CDR3 DNA is TGTGCCAGCAGTAATTTCGGCGGCTACACTGAAGCTTTCTTT. It translates to CASSNFGGYTEAFF.

The chain employs TRBV4-1 and TRBJ1-2; TRBD1 matches 9 bases. This CDR3 contains 16 residues. Germline V gene sequence: CDR1 MGHRA, CDR2 YSYEKL. V shed 1 base, J shed 3 bases, and the junction held 6 bases outside the gene matches. CDR3 amino acids: CASSQVGTGPDYGYTF. DNA for the CDR3: TGCGCCAGCAGCCAAGTGGGGACAGGGCCGGACTATGGCTACACCTTC.

DNA for the CDR3: TGCAGCGTTCGGGGGGCTGGAAACACCATATATTTT. Its translation: CSVRGAGNTIYF. The chain has TRBV29-1 and TRBJ1-3; tentative D call: TRBD1 (5 bases). Trimming took 5 bases from V and 2 from J, leaving 7 bases between them. There are 12 residues in the CDR3. Germline-derived CDR1 and CDR2 are SQVTM and ANQGSEA.

The chain joins TRBV6-5 to TRBJ1-5; perhaps TRBD1 as D (5 bases). This CDR3 is built from 13 residues. V lost 8 bases and J lost 3, with 11 bases in between. The germline V gene has CDR1 MNHEY and CDR2 SVGAGI. The CDR3 sequence: CASHDSYNQPQHF. As DNA, the CDR3 is TGTGCCAGCCACGACAGTTACAATCAGCCCCAGCATTTT.

The chain has TRBV28 and TRBJ2-1; D is unclear. V was pared by 6 bases and J by 8 bases, with 11 bases between. The CDR3 spans 12 residues. CDR1 and CDR2 from the germline V gene are MDHEN and SYDVKM. CDR3 coding DNA: TGTGCCAGCAGCCTCCCCGCGGATGAGCAGTTCTTC. Translating gives CASSLPADEQFF.

CDR3 in DNA: TGTGCCAGCAGCTCAAACCCCCGGGAATCTGAAGCTTTCTTT. Encoded protein: CASSSNPRESEAFF. J is TRBJ1-1 and V is TRBV7-9, with D unclear. Germline V gives CDR1 SEHNR, CDR2 FQNEAQ (reference sequence). The V gene lost 4 bases and the J gene lost 6 bases, with 15 bases spanning the gap. The CDR3 runs to 14 residues. Using reference TRBV7-9 and TRBJ1-1 for the parts outside the CDR3, the full variable domain is DTGVSQNPRHKITKRGQNVTFRCDPISEHNRLYWYRQTLGQGPEFLTYFQNEAQLEKSRLLSDRFSAERPKGSFSTLEIQRTEQGDSAMYLCASSSNPRESEAFFGQGTRLTVV.

This chain links TRBV5-6 with TRBJ1-2, with a weak D call TRBD1 (5 bases). Trimming took 0 bases from V and 3 from J, leaving 12 bases between them. The CDR3 extends over 15 amino acids. CDR1 is SGHDT, CDR2 YYEEEE, per germline. The CDR3 is CASSLGAGKDYGYTF. CDR3 DNA sequence: TGTGCCAGCAGCTTGGGGGCAGGGAAGGACTATGGCTACACCTTC.

This clone was recorded once. The V and J genes are TRBV24-1 and TRBJ2-7, with 7 bases identical to TRBD1. CDR1 KGHDR and CDR2 SFDVKD come from the germline V gene. V was pared by 7 bases and J by 7 bases, with 15 bases of the junction left unmatched. CDR3 length: 15 residues. CDR3 in amino acids: CATSETSDRVGEQYF. In DNA form, the CDR3 reads TGTGCCACCAGCGAAACTTCAGACAGGGTGGGGGAGCAGTACTTC.